This T cell receptor (beta chain) was retrieved from a study of blood T cell repertoires in COVID-19. Overall study context: The cDNA or gDNA used as material had been derived from T cells, B-cell-depleted T cells, or PBMCs.

A note on this clone: Compared with germline, one end of the junction differs, possibly owing to a read error.

Original processing notes: Amplifying reference gene primers gave estimates of nucleated cell counts. Data came from immunoSEQ multiplex PCR; TCRdb stores just in-frame clones and leaves some out. V, J and clone size were drawn from that table, and D and trimming were deduced from the DNA. The sample records about 210,000 clones, approximately 90% being singletons. Germline-derived CDR1 and CDR2 are KGHSH and LQKENI. This CDR3 comprises 16 residues. J is TRBJ1-5 and V is TRBV18; 12 bases agree with TRBD1. This clonotype was obtained from a man aged 40-50 years with acute or convalescent COVID-19. Sequencing was done on a sample of peripheral blood. The CDR3 loop reads CASSPPGTGGNQPQHF. The CDR3 region has the DNA TGTGCCAGCTCACCTCCGGGGACAGGGGGCAACCAGCCCCAGCATTTT.